Sequencing of this T cell receptor (beta chain) was carried out in a study of blood T cell repertoires in COVID-19. Overall study: The study drew acute and convalescent COVID-19 samples from the United States, Italy and Spain. PBMCs, B-cell-depleted T cells, or T cells provided the cDNA or gDNA that made up the material.

CDR1 is KGHSH, CDR2 LQKENI, per germline. Trimming took off 4 bases at V and 0 bases at J, with 13 bases between the two ends. CDR3 length: 16 amino acids. In the original analysis: Amplification with reference gene primers provided the estimates of nucleated cell counts. Method: immunoSEQ multiplex PCR; TCRdb's copy keeps in-frame clones and lacks some. The V and J calls and clone size are taken from that table; D and trimming were inferred from the DNA. The repertoire consists of 150,000 to 200,000 clones, with more than 85% occurring once and the leading ten covering just under 2%. This receptor was obtained from a woman aged 60-75 years with COVID-19, enrolled during active disease. V gene TRBV18 combines with J gene TRBJ1-3; D may be TRBD1 (6 bases). The sequencing sample was made of peripheral blood. In DNA, the CDR3 is TGTGCCAGCTCACTCAACGGACAGAGCTCTGGAAACACCATATATTTT. Amino acids: CASSLNGQSSGNTIYF. Based on the CDR3 plus reference TRBV18 and TRBJ1-3, the full variable domain is NAGVMQNPRHLVRRRGQEARLRCSPMKGHSHVYWYRQLPEEGLKFMVYLQKENIIDESGMPKERFSAEFPKEGPSILRIQQVVRGDSAAYFCASSLNGQSSGNTIYFGEGSWLTVV.